This T cell receptor (beta chain) is drawn from a study of cytomegalovirus exposure and HLA in healthy donors. About the study: In an earlier analysis, almost 120 million unique TCR beta sequences were found from about 180 million T cells. There were 75 million to 95 million unique TCRs (from HLA-typed donors) in an early data release.

The PCR used 60 Vbeta and 13 Jbeta primers. Sequencing was performed with immunoSEQ multiplex PCR; in TCRdb, only in-frame clones are kept and a portion is missing. The repertoire has over 150,000 clones, 77% of them found once; the top ten carry around 3%. Study observations and caveats: Analyses of presence and absence presupposed an approximately uniform sequencing depth across donors. Later on, an analysis found that several of the most significant clusters appeared to be linked to common viral pathogens, which included parvovirus B19.

This clone was detected once. What it binds is unknown. CDR1 SNHLY and CDR2 FYNNEI come from the germline V gene. CDR3 length: 17 residues. The V and J ends lost 5 bases and 0 bases, in that order; junction bases with no gene match: 9. This clonotype was obtained from a woman in her forties in good health and CMV-seropositive. This chain uses TRBV2 with TRBJ2-5; 10 nucleotides match TRBD2. Source material: PBMCs. The CDR3 reads CASSTSLAGGHQETQYF. CDR3 coding DNA: TGTGCCAGCAGTACCTCTTTAGCGGGGGGCCACCAAGAGACCCAGTACTTC.